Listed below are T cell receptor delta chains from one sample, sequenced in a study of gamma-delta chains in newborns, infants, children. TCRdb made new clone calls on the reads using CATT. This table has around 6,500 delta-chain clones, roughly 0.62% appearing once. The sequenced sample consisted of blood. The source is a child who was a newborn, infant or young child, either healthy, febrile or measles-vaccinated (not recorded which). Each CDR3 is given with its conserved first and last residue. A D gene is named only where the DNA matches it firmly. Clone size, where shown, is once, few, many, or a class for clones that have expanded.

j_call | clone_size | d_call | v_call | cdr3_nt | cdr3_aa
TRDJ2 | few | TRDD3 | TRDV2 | TGTGCCTGTGAGCGACTGGGGGAAGCAGCTTTGACAGCACAACTCTTCTTT | CACERLGEAALTAQLFF
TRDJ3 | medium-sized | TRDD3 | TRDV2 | TGTGCCTGTGACATACTGGGGGATACCCCTAGCTCCTGGGACACCCGACAGATGTTTTTC | CACDILGDTPSSWDTRQMFF
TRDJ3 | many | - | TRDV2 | TGTGCCTGTGACACGGTGGGGGTTTCAAGCTCCTGGGACACCCGACAGATGTTTTTC | CACDTVGVSSSWDTRQMFF
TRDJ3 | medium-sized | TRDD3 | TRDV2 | TGTGCCTGTGACACAGGTTGGGGGACCTTCTCCTGGGACACCCGACAGATGTTTTTC | CACDTGWGTFSWDTRQMFF
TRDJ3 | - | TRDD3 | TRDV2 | TGTGCCTGTGACACCTGGGGGATGGGCTCCCGGGACACCCGACAGATGTTTTTC | CACDTWGMGSRDTRQMFF
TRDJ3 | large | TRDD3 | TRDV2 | TGTGCCTGTGACACCGTACTGGGGGATAGCTCCTGGGACACCCGACAGATGTTTTTC | CACDTVLGDSSWDTRQMFF
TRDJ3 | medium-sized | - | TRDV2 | TGTGCCTGTGACCCCGTTAAATACGACTCCTGGGACACCCGACAGATGTTTTTC | CACDPVKYDSWDTRQMFF
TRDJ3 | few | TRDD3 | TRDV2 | TGCGCCTGTGACACCGTGGGGGGTCGGACTGGGGGATCAAAAGTGAACACCCGACAGATGTTTTTC | CACDTVGGRTGGSKVNTRQMFF
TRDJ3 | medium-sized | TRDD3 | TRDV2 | TGTGCCTGTGATATTACTGGGGGACGCAGCTCCTGGGACACCCGACAGATGTTTTTC | CACDITGGRSSWDTRQMFF
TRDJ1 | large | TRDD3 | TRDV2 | TGTGCCTGTGACACTGGGGGATACACCGATAAACTCATCTTT | CACDTGGYTDKLIF
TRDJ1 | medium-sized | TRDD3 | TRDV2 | TGTGCCTGTGACACCTGGGGGACCACCGATAAACTCATCTTT | CACDTWGTTDKLIF
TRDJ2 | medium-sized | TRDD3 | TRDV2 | TGTGCCTGTGACAGCTTGGGGGATACAGCACAACTCTTCTTT | CACDSLGDTAQLFF
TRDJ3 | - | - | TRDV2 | TGTGCCTGTGACAGCTCCTGGGCCACCCTACAGATGTTTTTC | CACDSSWATLQMFF
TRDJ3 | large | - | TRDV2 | TGTGCCTGTGACGCGATACACGGCTCCTGGGACACCCGACAGATGTTTTTC | CACDAIHGSWDTRQMFF
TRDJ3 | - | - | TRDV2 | TGTGCCTGTGACACCGCCGTGGTTAGCTCCTGGGACACCCGACAGATGTTTTTC | CACDTAVVSSWDTRQMFF
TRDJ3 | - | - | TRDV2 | TGTGCCTGTGACATACTGGGGGACACCCGACAGATGTTTTTC | CACDILGDTRQMFF
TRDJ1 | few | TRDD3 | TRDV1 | TGTGCTCTTGGGGAACTACTTGGGGGATTTCCGCACACCGATAAACTCATCTTT | CALGELLGGFPHTDKLIF
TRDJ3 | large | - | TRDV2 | TGTGCCTGTGACACCGTGGACTACTGGGACACCCGACAGATGTTTTTC | CACDTVDYWDTRQMFF
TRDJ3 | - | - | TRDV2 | TGTGCCTGTGACACCCTACTGGTGGATAAGGGGTCCTGGGACACCCGACAGATGTTTTTC | CACDTLLVDKGSWDTRQMFF
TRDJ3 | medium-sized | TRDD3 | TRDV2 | TGTGCCTGTGACACCTGGGGGATAGACTCCTGGGACACCCGACAGATGTTTTTC | CACDTWGIDSWDTRQMFF
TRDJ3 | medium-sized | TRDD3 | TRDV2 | TGTGCCTGTGACTCCTTGTACTGGGGGAGCCCCCACTCCTGGGACACCCGACAGATGTTTTTC | CACDSLYWGSPHSWDTRQMFF
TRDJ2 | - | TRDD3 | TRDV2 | TGTGCCCGTGACGTTCTGGGGGATCCATCTTTGACAGCACAACTCTTCTTT | CARDVLGDPSLTAQLFF
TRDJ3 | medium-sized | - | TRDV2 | TGTGCCTGTGACACCGTGGAAAATACTCCCTGGGACACCCGACAGATGTTTTTC | CACDTVENTPWDTRQMFF
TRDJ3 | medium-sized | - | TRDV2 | TGTGCCTGTGACACGGTGGGATTCAGCTCCTGGGACACCCGACAGATGTTTTTC | CACDTVGFSSWDTRQMFF
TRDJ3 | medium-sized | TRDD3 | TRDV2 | TGTGCCTGTGACACCGTACTGGGGACCTGGGACACCCGACAGATGTTTTTC | CACDTVLGTWDTRQMFF
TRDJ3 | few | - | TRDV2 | TGTGCCTGTGACACCTGGGTCCCAACCTGGGACACCCGGCAGATGTTTTTC | CACDTWVPTWDTRQMFF
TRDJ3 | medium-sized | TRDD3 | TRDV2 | TGTGCCTGTGACGCTACTGGGGGATACTCCTGGGACACCCGACAGATGTTTTTC | CACDATGGYSWDTRQMFF
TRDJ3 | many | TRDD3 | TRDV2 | TGTGCCTGTGACACCCTGACTGGGGGGAGCTCCTGGGACACCCGACAGATGTTTTTC | CACDTLTGGSSWDTRQMFF
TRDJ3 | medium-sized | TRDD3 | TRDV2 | TGTGCCTGTGACATACTGGGGGATACTTCCTGGGACACCCGACAGATGTTTTTC | CACDILGDTSWDTRQMFF
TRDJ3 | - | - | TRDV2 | TGTGCCTGTGAAAGGTCGGGGGCCCCCAGCTCCTGGGACACCCGACAGATGTTTTTC | CACERSGAPSSWDTRQMFF
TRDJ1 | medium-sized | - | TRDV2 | TGTGCCTGTGACACCTTACTGCCCCGAGGGAGCACCGATAAACTCATCTTT | CACDTLLPRGSTDKLIF
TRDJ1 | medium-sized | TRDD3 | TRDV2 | TGTGCCTGTGACCAGTACTGGGGGACCCCCATGTACACCGATAAACTCATCTTT | CACDQYWGTPMYTDKLIF
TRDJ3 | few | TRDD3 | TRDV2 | TGTGCCTGTGATACTGGGGGATACTTTTTTTGGGACACCCAACAGATGTTTTTC | CACDTGGYFFWDTQQMFF
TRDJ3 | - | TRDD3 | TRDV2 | TGTGCCTGTGACACTGGGGGATCCCAAATCTCCTGGGACACCCGACAGATGTTTTTC | CACDTGGSQISWDTRQMFF
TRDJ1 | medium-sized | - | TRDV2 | TGTGCCTGTGACTCCCTATACGGGTCCACCGATAAACTCATCTTT | CACDSLYGSTDKLIF
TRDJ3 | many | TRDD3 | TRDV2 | TGTGCCTGTGATACAACTGGGGGATCCTGGGACACCCGACAGATGTTTTTC | CACDTTGGSWDTRQMFF
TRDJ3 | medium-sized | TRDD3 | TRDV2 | TGTGCCTGTGACACGCTGGGGGATACTGAGGGCTGGGACACCCGACAGATGTTTTTC | CACDTLGDTEGWDTRQMFF
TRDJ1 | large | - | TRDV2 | TGTGCCTGTGAGGAGATGAAGACCGATAAACTCATCTTT | CACEEMKTDKLIF
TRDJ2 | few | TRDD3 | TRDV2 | TGTGCCTGTGACACCGTACTGGGGGATACAGCACAACTCTTCTTT | CACDTVLGDTAQLFF
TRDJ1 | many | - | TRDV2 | TGTGCCTGTGACACCGTCGGGGGCAGGGTGACCGATAAACTCATCTTT | CACDTVGGRVTDKLIF
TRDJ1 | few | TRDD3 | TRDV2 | TGTGCCTGTGACACGTACTGGGGGATACCCGATAAACTCATCTTT | CACDTYWGIPDKLIF
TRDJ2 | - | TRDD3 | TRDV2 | TGTGCCTGTGACACTGGGGGATACGCTTTGACAGCACAACTCTTCTTT | CACDTGGYALTAQLFF
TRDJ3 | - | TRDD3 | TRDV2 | TGTGCCTGTGACAGTACTGGGGGATACGCCTCCTGGGACACCCGACAGATGTTTTTC | CACDSTGGYASWDTRQMFF
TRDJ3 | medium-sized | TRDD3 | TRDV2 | TGTGCCTGTGACGTACTGGGGGATACGCGCTCCTGGGACACCCGACAGATGTTTTTC | CACDVLGDTRSWDTRQMFF
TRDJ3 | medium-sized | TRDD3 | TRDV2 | TGTGCCTGTGACGTACTGGGGGATCGGGGCTCCTGGGACACCCGACAGATGTTTTTC | CACDVLGDRGSWDTRQMFF
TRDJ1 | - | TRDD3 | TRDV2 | TGTGCCTATGACACCGCGGGAAACTGGGGGACACTTAGGACCGATAAACTCATCTTT | CAYDTAGNWGTLRTDKLIF
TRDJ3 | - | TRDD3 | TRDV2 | TGTGCCTGTGACACCCTGGGGGGGTTAGGCTCCTGGAACACCCGACAGATGTTTTTC | CACDTLGGLGSWNTRQMFF
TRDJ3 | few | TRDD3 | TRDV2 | TGTGCCTGCGACTACTGGGGGGATCACTCCTGGGACACCCGACAGATGTTTTTC | CACDYWGDHSWDTRQMFF
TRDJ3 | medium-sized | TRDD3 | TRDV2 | TGTGCCTGTGACACCTGGGGATACTGGGACACCCGACAGATGTTTTTC | CACDTWGYWDTRQMFF
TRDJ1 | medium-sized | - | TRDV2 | TGTGCCTGTGACACCTGGGGACCGCAGGAGGTAGAACTCATCTTT | CACDTWGPQEVELIF
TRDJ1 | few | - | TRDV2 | TGTGCCTGTGGCATTCTTGTACTGGGTGATACCGGCGATAAACTCATCTTT | CACGILVLGDTGDKLIF
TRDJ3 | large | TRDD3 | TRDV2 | TGTGCCTGTGACACCGTACTGGGGGATACCTGGGACACCCGACAGATGTTTTTC | CACDTVLGDTWDTRQMFF
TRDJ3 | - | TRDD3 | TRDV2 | TGTGCCTGTGTGTGTGTGGGGGATGGTCTCTCCTGGGACACCCGACAGATGTTTTTT | CACVCVGDGLSWDTRQMFF
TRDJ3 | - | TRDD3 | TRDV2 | TGTGCATGTGACACCGTACTGGGGGATTCCTGGGGCACCCGACAGATGTTTTTC | CACDTVLGDSWGTRQMFF
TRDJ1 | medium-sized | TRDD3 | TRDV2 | TGTGCCTGTGAGCGTACTGGGGGATACACCGATAAACTCATCTTT | CACERTGGYTDKLIF
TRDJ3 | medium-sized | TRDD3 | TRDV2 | TGTGCCTGTGACACTCTACTGGGGGATACGTCCTGGGACACCCGACAGATGTTTTTC | CACDTLLGDTSWDTRQMFF
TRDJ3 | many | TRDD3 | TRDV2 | TGTGCCTGTGACGTCGGGTACTGGGGGATTACCTGGGACACCCGACAGATGTTTTTC | CACDVGYWGITWDTRQMFF